This TCR beta chain is drawn from a study of control samples from healthy donors and cancer patients. Sequencing used immunoSEQ multiplex PCR; TCRdb keeps in-frame clones, though not all of them. The table records over 90,000 clones, about 91% of them present only once. The CDR3 has 14 residues. V lost 2 bases to trimming and J lost 5 bases, with 12 bases between them. Germline assignment: CDR1 SGHRS and CDR2 YFSETQ. J is TRBJ2-3 and V is TRBV5-1; perhaps TRBD1 as D (5 bases). Sample: blood. The clonotype was recovered from a woman aged 18-30 years in good health. In DNA, the CDR3 is TGCGCCAGCAGCTTAGTAAGGGGCCGAGATACGCAGTATTTT. This encodes CASSLVRGRDTQYF. Full variable domain (rest looked up from reference TRBV5-1 and TRBJ2-3): KAGVTQTPRYLIKTRGQQVTLSCSPISGHRSVSWYQQTPGQGLQFLFEYFSETQRNKGNFPGRFSGRQFSNSRSEMNVSTLELGDSALYLCASSLVRGRDTQYFGPGTRLTVL.